This T cell receptor (beta chain) is drawn from a study of T cell repertoires in cytomegalovirus infection. Overall study findings and caveats: CMV-specific HLA-C-restricted TCR beta clonotypes dominated the ex vivo response. Accumulated public TCR beta family frequency recognized individuals carrying CMV together with the relevant HLA.

TCRdb processed the reads anew with MiXCR; each CDR3 protein has one entry. The sample yields about 140,000 distinct CDR3 sequences, 5.5% to 8% seen once. Ten or more counts support this clonotype. Its cognate antigen is unknown. V gave up 1 base and J gave up 7 bases, with 8 bases separating them. CDR1 is SGHTA and CDR2 is FQGNSA in the germline V gene. This CDR3 comprises 13 residues. The rearrangement links TRBV7-2 to TRBJ2-1; D ambiguous. Sequences were obtained from PBMCs. The receptor was derived from a human donor in good health (CMV status not recorded). Some clones in this sample may be carry-over from other donors' samples. The CDR3 loop reads CASSLVRRNEQFF. In DNA form, the CDR3 reads TGTGCCAGCAGCTTAGTTCGCCGGAATGAGCAGTTCTTC.